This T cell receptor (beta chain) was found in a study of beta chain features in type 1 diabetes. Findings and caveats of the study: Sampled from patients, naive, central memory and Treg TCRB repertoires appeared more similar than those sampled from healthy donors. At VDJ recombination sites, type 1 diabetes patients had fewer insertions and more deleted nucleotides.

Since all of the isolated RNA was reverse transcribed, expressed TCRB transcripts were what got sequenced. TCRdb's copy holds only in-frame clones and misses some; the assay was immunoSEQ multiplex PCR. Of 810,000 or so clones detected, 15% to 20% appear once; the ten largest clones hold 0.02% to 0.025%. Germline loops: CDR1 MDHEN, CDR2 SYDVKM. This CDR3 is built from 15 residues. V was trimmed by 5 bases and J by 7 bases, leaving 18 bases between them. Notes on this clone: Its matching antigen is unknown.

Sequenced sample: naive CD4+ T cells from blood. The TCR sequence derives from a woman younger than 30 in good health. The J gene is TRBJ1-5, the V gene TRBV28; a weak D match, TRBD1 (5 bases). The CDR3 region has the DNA TGTGCCAGCAGTACTCCCACAGGATTTGTACAGCCCCAGCATTTT. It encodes CASSTPTGFVQPQHF.